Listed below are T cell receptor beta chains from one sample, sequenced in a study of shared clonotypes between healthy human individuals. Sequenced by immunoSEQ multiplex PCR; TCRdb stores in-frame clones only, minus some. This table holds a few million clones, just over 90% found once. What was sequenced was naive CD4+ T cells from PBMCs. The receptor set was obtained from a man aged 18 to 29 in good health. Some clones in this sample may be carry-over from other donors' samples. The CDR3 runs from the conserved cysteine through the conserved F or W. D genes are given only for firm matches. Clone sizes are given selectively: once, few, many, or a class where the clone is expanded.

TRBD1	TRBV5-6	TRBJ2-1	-	TGTGCCAGCAGCTTGTTGGGACAGGGATTTGAGCAGTTCTTC	CASSLLGQGFEQFF
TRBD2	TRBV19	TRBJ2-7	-	TGTGCCAGTAGTATAGGTGAGACTAGCGGATACGAGCAGTACTTC	CASSIGETSGYEQYF
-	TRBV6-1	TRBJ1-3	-	TGTGCCAGCAGTGAAAGTGGTACTGGAAACACCATATATTTT	CASSESGTGNTIYF
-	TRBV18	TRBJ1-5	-	TGTGCCAGCTCACGAGGAGCGTTGGGGAGCAATCAGCCCCAGCATTTT	CASSRGALGSNQPQHF
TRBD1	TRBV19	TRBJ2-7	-	TGTGCCAGTAGTATGCCCCCGGGACAGGGTTACGAGCAGTACTTC	CASSMPPGQGYEQYF
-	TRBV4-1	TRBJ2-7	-	TGCGCCAGCAGCCAACTCGACGGACCAGTGGGGGAGCAGTACTTC	CASSQLDGPVGEQYF
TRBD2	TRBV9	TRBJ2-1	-	TGTGCCAGCAGCATACTTAGCGGGAGGGTGAATGAGCAGTTCTTC	CASSILSGRVNEQFF
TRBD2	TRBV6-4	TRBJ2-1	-	TGTGCCAGCAGTGACTCGCCGGGACTAGCGGATAGCTCCTACAATGAGCAGTTCTTC	CASSDSPGLADSSYNEQFF
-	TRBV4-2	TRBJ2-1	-	TGTGCCAGCAGCCAAGAGGGGGCCACTTACAATGAGCAGTTCTTC	CASSQEGATYNEQFF
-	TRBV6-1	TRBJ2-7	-	TGTGCCAGCAGTGAAATAGTCTCCTACGAGCAGTACTTC	CASSEIVSYEQYF
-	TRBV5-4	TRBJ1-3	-	TGTGCCAGCAGCCGAACCCTACCCAACTCTGGAAACACCATATATTTT	CASSRTLPNSGNTIYF
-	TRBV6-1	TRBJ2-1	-	TGTGCCAGCAGTGACCAACCCCCGACCTCCTACAATGAGCAGTTCTTC	CASSDQPPTSYNEQFF
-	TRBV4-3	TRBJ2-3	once	TGCGCCAGCAGCCAGGACACAGATACGCAGTATTTT	CASSQDTDTQYF
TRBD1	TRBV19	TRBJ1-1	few	TGTGCCAGTAGCTGGGACAGCTACACTGAAGCTTTCTTT	CASSWDSYTEAFF
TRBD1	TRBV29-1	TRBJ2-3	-	TGCAGCGGGATCCGGGACAGGACCCCTAGCACAGATACGCAGTATTTT	CSGIRDRTPSTDTQYF
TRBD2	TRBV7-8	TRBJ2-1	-	TGTGCCAGCAGCGTACTAGCGGGGCCCGTCAATGAGCAGTTCTTC	CASSVLAGPVNEQFF
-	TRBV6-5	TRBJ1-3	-	TGTGCCAGCAGCCCGGGGGGGCAGCGAAACACCATATATTTT	CASSPGGQRNTIYF
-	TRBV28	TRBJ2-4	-	TGTGCCAGCAGTTTTGTTTCAACAGCCAAAAACATTCAGTACTTC	CASSFVSTAKNIQYF
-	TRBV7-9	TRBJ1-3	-	TGTGCTCTACGGACCGAAAGCTCTGGAAACACCATATATTTT	CALRTESSGNTIYF
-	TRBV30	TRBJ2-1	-	TGTGCCTGGGCGCGTGGCTCCTACAATGAGCAGTTCTTC	CAWARGSYNEQFF
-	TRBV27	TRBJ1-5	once	TGTGCCAGCAGTGAAAAGGGCTTTAGCAATCAGCCCCAGCATTTT	CASSEKGFSNQPQHF
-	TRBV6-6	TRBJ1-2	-	TGTGCCAGCAGTCCCTTGTTAGACTACACCTTC	CASSPLLDYTF
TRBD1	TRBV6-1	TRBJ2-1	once	TGTGCCAGCAGTGAGGGGAGAAGGGGGCGACACGGTGAGCAGTTCTTC	CASSEGRRGRHGEQFF
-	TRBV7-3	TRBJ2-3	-	TGTGCCAGCAGAGCGGACTTCACAGATACGCAGTATTTT	CASRADFTDTQYF
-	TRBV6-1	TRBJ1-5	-	TGTGCCAGCAGTGAACTGGAGGGATTTAGTGGGATTGTCGATCAGCCCCAGCATTTT	CASSELEGFSGIVDQPQHF
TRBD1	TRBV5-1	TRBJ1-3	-	TGCGCCAGTAAGACAGGGTACTCTGGAAACACCATATATTTT	CASKTGYSGNTIYF